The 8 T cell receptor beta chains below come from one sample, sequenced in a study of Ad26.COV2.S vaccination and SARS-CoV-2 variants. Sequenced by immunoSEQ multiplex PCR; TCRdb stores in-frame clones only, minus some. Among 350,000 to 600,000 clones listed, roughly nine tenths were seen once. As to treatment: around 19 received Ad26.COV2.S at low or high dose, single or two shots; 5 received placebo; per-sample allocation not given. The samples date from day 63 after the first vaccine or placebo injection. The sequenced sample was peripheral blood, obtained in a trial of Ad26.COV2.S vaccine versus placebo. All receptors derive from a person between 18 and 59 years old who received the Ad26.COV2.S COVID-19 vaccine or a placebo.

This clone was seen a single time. The CDR3 DNA is TGCAGCGTTTTTTCGGCAACTAATGAAAAACTGTTTTTT. Translated: CSVFSATNEKLFF. The chain uses TRBV29-1 and TRBJ1-4; D gene unclear. CDR1 and CDR2 (germline): SQVTM, ANQGSEA. V shed 5 bases and J shed 0 bases, with 7 bases lying between them. This CDR3 has 13 residues.

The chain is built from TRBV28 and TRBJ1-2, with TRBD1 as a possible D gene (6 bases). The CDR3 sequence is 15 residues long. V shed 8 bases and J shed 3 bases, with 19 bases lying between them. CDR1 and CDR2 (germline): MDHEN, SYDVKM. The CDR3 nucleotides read TGTGCCAGCTCGGGGTTCGGGGGCGCGGACTATGGCTACACCTTC. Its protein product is CASSGFGGADYGYTF.

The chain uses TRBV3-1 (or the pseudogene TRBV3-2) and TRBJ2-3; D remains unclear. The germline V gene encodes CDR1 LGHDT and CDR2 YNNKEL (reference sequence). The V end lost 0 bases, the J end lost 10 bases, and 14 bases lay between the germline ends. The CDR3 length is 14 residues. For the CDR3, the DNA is TGTGCCAGCAGCCAAGATTTAATGGAGCTTCCGCAGTATTTT. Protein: CASSQDLMELPQYF.

Here the CDR3 DNA reads TGTGCCAGCAGCTTGACCCAGTTCTCTGGAAACACCATATATTTT. This codes for CASSLTQFSGNTIYF. The chain is built from TRBV7-2 and TRBJ1-3, with D unclear. V lost 3 bases and J 0 bases, leaving 9 bases between the germline ends. In germline, CDR1 is SGHTA, CDR2 FQGNSA. This CDR3 spans 15 amino acids.

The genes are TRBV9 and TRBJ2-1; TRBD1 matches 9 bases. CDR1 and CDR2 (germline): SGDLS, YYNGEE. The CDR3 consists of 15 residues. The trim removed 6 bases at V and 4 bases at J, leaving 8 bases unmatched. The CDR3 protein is CASNSGTGSYNEQFF. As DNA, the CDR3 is TGTGCCAGCAACTCCGGGACAGGGAGTTACAATGAGCAGTTCTTC.

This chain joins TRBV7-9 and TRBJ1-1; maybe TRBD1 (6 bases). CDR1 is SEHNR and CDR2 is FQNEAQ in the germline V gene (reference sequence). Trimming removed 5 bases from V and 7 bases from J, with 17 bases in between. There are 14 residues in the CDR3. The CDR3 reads CASSVGRGAGEAFF. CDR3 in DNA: TGTGCCAGCAGCGTTGGAAGGGGGGCCGGTGAAGCTTTCTTT.

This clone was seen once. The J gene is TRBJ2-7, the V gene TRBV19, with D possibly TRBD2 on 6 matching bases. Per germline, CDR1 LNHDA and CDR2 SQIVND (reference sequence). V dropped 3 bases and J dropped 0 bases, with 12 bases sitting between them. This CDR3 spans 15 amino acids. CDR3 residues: CASSMRAGLSYEQYF. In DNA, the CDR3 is TGTGCCAGTAGTATGCGTGCGGGGCTCTCCTACGAGCAGTACTTC.

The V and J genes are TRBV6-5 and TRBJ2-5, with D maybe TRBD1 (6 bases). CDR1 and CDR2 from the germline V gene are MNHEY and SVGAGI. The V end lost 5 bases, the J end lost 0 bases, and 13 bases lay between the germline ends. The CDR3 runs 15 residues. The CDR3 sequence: CASSRVQGNQETQYF. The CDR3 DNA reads TGTGCCAGCAGTAGGGTCCAGGGGAACCAAGAGACCCAGTACTTC.